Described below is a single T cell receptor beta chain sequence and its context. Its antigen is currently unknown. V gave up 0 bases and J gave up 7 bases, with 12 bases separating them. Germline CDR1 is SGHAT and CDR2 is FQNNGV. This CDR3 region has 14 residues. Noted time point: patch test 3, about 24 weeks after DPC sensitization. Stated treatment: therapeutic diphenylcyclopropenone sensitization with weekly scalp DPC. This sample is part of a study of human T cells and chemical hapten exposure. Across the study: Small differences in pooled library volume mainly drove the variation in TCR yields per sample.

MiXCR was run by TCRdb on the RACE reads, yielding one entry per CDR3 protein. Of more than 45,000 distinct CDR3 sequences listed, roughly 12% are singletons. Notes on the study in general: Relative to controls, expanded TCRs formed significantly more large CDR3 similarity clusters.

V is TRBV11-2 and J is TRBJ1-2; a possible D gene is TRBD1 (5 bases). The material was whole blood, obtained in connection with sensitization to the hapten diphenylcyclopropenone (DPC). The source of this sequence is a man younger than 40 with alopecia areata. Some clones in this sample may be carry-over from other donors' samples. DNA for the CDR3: TGTGCCAGCAGCTTAGAGGCAGGGATCGGTGGCTACACCTTC. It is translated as CASSLEAGIGGYTF.